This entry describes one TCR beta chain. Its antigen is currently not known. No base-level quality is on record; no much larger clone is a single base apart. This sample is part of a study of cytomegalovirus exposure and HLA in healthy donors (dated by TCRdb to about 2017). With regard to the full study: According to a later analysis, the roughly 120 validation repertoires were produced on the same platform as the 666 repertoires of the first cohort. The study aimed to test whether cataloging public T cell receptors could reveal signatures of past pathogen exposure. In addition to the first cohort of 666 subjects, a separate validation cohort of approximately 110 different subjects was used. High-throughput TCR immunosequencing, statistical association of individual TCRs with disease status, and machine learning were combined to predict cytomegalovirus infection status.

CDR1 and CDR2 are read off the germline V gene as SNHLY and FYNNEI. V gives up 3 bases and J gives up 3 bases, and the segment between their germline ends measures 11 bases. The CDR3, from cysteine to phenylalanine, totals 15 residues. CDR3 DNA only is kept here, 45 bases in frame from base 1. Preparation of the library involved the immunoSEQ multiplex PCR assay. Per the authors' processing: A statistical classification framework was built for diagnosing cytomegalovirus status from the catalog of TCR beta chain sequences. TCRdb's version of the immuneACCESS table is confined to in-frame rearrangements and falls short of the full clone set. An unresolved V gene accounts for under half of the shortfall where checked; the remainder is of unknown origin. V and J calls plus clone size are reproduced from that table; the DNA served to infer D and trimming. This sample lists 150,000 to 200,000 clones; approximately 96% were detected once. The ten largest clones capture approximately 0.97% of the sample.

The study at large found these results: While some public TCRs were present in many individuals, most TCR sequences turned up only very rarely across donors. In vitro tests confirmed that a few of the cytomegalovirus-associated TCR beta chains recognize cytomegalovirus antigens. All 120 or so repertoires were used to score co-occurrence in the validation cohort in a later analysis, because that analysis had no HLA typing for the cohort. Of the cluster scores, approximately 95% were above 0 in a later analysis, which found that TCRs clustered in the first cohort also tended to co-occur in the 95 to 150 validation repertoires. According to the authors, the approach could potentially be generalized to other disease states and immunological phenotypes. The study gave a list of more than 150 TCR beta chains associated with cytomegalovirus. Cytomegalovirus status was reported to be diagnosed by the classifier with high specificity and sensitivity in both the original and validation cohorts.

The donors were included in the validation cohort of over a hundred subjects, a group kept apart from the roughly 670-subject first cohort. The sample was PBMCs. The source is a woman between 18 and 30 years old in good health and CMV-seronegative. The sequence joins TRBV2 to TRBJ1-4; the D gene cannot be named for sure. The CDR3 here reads CASSDRAIANEKLFF. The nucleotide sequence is TGTGCCAGCAGTGACCGCGCGATCGCTAATGAAAAACTGTTTTTT. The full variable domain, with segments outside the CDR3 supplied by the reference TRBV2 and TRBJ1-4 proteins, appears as EPEVTQTPSHQVTQMGQEVILRCVPISNHLYFYWYRQILGQKVEFLVSFYNNEISEKSEIFDDQFSVERPDGSNFTLKIRSTKLEDSAMYFCASSDRAIANEKLFFGSGTQLSVL.